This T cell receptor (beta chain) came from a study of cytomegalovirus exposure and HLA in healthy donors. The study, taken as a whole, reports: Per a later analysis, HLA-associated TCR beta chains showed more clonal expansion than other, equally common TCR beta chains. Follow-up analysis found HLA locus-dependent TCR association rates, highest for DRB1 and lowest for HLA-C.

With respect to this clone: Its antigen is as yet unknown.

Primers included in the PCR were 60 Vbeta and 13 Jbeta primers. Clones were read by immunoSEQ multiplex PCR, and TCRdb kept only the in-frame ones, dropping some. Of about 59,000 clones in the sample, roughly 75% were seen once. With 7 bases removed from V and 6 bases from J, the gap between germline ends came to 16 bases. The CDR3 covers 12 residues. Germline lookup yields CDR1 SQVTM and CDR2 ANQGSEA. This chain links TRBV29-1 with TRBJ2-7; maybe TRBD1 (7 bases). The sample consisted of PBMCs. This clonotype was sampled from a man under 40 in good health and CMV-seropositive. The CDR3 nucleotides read TGCAGCGCAGAGACAGGGAGGCGCGAGCAGTACTTC. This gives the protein CSAETGRREQYF.